The present T cell receptor (beta chain) was sequenced within a study of regulatory T cells in long-lasting Graves disease. At the level of the study: Newly diagnosed Graves' patients took antithyroid drugs under 3 months.

Time point reported: newly diagnosed GD, antithyroid drugs for less than 3 months. PBMC-derived RNA was used for the TCR library. Findings and limits, study-wide: Favored usage of TRBV28, TRBJ1-2 and TRBJ2-5 was recorded in persistent disease.

This clonotype was found many times. As yet, its antigen is unknown. For TCR beta, libraries came from iRepertoire HTBI primers and Arm-PCR of CDR3 regions. One entry per CDR3 protein, called by TCRdb with MiXCR from the multiplex PCR reads. The sample carries over 500,000 distinct CDR3 sequences, 16% recorded once. The germline CDR1 and CDR2 sequences are SQVTM and ANQGSEA. V lost 0 bases to trimming and J lost 8 bases, with 9 bases between them. The CDR3 totals 12 residues. The sample also formed part of further work on T cells in Graves' hyperthyroidism and ophthalmopathy. That source adds: Initially, a first-round RT-PCR of the TCR CDR3 employed the HTBI primer set. Blood also contained most expanded thyroid clonotypes above 0.001.

The source of this sequence is a young man with Graves disease. The chain employs TRBV29-1 and TRBJ2-3, with D possibly being TRBD1 (6 bases). The specimen comprised peripheral blood mononuclear cells (PBMCs), sampled at new diagnosis, from a patient treated with antithyroid drugs. CDR3 sequence reads: CSVEEFRGTQYF. CDR3 in DNA: TGCAGCGTTGAAGAGTTCAGGGGTACGCAGTATTTT.